These 30 T cell receptor beta chains share one sample of origin, sequenced in a study of T-cell reconstitution after alpha-beta-depleted transplantation in children. Unique molecular identifiers were used in preparing the TCRbeta library. A single record per CDR3 protein comes from TCRdb applying MiXCR to the PCR reads. The table has fewer than 350,000 distinct CDR3 sequences, about a tenth seen once. The source was PBMCs, collected before TCRalphabeta/CD19-depleted stem cell transplant. These receptors all stem from a boy in the first two years of life with acute myeloid leukemia, due to receive a stem cell transplant.

This clonotype showed up many times. CDR3 coding DNA: TGTGCCAGCACCTCTCGGACTAGCGGGAGGTATGAGCAGTTCTTC. Its protein product is CASTSRTSGRYEQFF. This sequence joins TRBV28 and TRBJ2-1; 14 bases match TRBD2. The CDR3 loop spans 15 amino acids. CDR1 and CDR2 (germline): MDHEN, SYDVKM. The ends lost 7 bases at V and 8 bases at J; junction bases unmatched: 7.

Many counts were recorded for this clonotype. This chain uses TRBV3-1 with TRBJ2-2, with a weak D call TRBD1 (6 bases). The CDR3 loop spans 18 amino acids. Germline-derived CDR1 and CDR2 are LGHDT and YNNKEL (reference sequence). V lost 0 bases, J lost 1 base, and 15 bases lay in between. The CDR3 region has the DNA TGTGCCAGCAGCCAAGAAATTAGTGGGACAATGAACACCGGGGAGCTGTTTTTT. Translating gives CASSQEISGTMNTGELFF.

This clonotype appeared a few times. This chain links TRBV20-1 with TRBJ1-1; no definite D call. The V end was cut by 6 bases, the J end by 1 base, with 15 bases between. The CDR3 consists of 14 residues. Germline V gives CDR1 DFQATT, CDR2 SNEGSKA (reference sequence). The CDR3 sequence: CSANLRWGNTEAFF. CDR3 nucleotides: TGCAGTGCAAACCTCAGGTGGGGGAACACTGAAGCTTTCTTT.

The chain links TRBV7-3 to TRBJ2-5, with D perhaps TRBD1 or TRBD2 (5 bases each). The ends were cut back, 3 bases at V and 2 bases at J, with 13 bases in the middle. Germline CDR1 is SGHTA and CDR2 is FQGTGA. The CDR3 loop spans 15 amino acids. The DNA for the CDR3 is TGTGCCAGCAGCTTCGGTCCGGGACCACAAGAGACCCAGTACTTC. This gives the protein CASSFGPGPQETQYF.

This chain joins TRBV6-6 and TRBJ2-1, with a tentative D call TRBD2 (7 bases). The CDR3 contains 12 residues. Per the germline V gene, CDR1 is MNHNY and CDR2 is SVGAGI (reference sequence). With 2 bases removed from V and 15 bases from J, the gap between germline ends came to 14 bases. CDR3 residues: CASSYGGATAFF. The DNA for the CDR3 is TGTGCCAGCAGTTACGGGGGGGCCACCGCGTTCTTC.

This clonotype was seen ten or more times. V gene TRBV6-1 combines with J gene TRBJ1-1; D remains unclear. Germline CDR1 reads MNHNS; CDR2 reads SASEGT. The CDR3 spans 14 residues. V gave up 6 bases and J gave up 6 bases, with 17 bases separating them. As DNA, the CDR3 is TGTGCCAGCAGCCCATCCGGGAGACGGCCTGAAGCTTTCTTT. Translating it yields CASSPSGRRPEAFF.

This clonotype showed up many times. The V call is TRBV12-3 or TRBV12-4, the J call TRBJ2-3, with TRBD1 matching 10 bases. Losses at the gene ends were 6 bases for V and 3 bases for J; bases not matched to a gene: 12. The CDR3 runs to 17 residues. The chain's CDR3 is CASRGPGQGSRTDTQYF. CDR3 sequence (DNA): TGTGCCAGCAGGGGACCGGGACAGGGGAGTCGAACAGATACGCAGTATTTT.

This clonotype has a handful of counts. This chain links TRBV20-1 with TRBJ1-5; weak D call: TRBD1 (5 bases). The CDR3 is made up of 14 amino acids. V lost 4 bases, J lost 0 bases, and 10 bases lay in between. Germline V gene sequence: CDR1 DFQATT, CDR2 SNEGSKA (reference sequence). In nucleotides, the CDR3 is TGCAGTGCTACTTCAGGGTATAGCAATCAGCCCCAGCATTTT. This gives the protein CSATSGYSNQPQHF.

This clonotype has at least ten counts. The chain recombines TRBV12-3 or TRBV12-4 with TRBJ2-1, with D unresolved. V lost 9 bases and J lost 15, with 9 bases in between. This CDR3 has 8 residues. The CDR3: CASSPLFF. In DNA, the CDR3 is TGTGCCAGTAGCCCGTTGTTCTTC.

The sample holds many counts of this clonotype. The chain couples TRBV7-9 to TRBJ2-2; 7 nucleotides align to TRBD2. V shed 8 bases, J shed 5 bases, and the junction held 5 bases outside the gene matches. Germline V gives CDR1 SEHNR, CDR2 FQNEAQ (reference sequence). CDR3 size: 13 residues. This CDR3 is CASEGRGTGELFF. The CDR3 DNA follows: TGTGCCAGCGAGGGGAGGGGAACCGGGGAGCTGTTTTTT. The whole variable domain, remainder taken from reference TRBV7-9 and TRBJ2-2, is DTGVSQNPRHKITKRGQNVTFRCDPISEHNRLYWYRQTLGQGPEFLTYFQNEAQLEKSRLLSDRFSAERPKGSFSTLEIQRTEQGDSAMYLCASEGRGTGELFFGEGSRLTVL.

This clonotype occurred many times. The chain is built from TRBV12-3 or TRBV12-4 and TRBJ1-2; no clear D. CDR3 size: 13 residues. The ends were cut back, 5 bases at V and 5 bases at J, with 12 bases in the middle. CDR3 protein: CASSPTFLYGYTF. The DNA for the CDR3 is TGTGCCAGCAGTCCTACTTTTTTATATGGCTACACCTTC.

This clonotype occurred many times. The chain combines TRBV29-1 with TRBJ1-4; D gene unclear. CDR3 length: 12 amino acids. The V end was cut by 4 bases, the J end by 4 bases, with 7 bases between. Germline V CDR1 and CDR2: SQVTM, ANQGSEA. CDR3 coding DNA: TGCAGCGTTGTAGGGTTTAATGAAAAACTGTTTTTT. This sequence encodes CSVVGFNEKLFF.

CDR3 in DNA: TGTGCCAGCAGTGAACCCGGACAGGCGACCTACGAGCAGTACTTC. Translating gives CASSEPGQATYEQYF. The genes are TRBV6-1 and TRBJ2-7; TRBD1 aligns across 7 bases. Trimming at V came to 2 bases and at J to 2 bases, leaving 6 bases not matched to a gene. The CDR3 consists of 15 residues. The germline CDR1 and CDR2 sequences are MNHNS and SASEGT.

This clonotype was seen many times. The chain joins TRBV20-1 to TRBJ1-2; D ambiguous. V was trimmed by 4 bases and J by 4 bases, leaving 7 bases between them. The CDR3 has 11 residues. CDR1 is DFQATT, CDR2 SNEGSKA, per germline (reference sequence). The CDR3 region has the DNA TGCAGTGCTATCAGAACCTATGGCTACACCTTC. Translating it yields CSAIRTYGYTF.

This clonotype was seen many times. J is TRBJ1-2 and V is TRBV5-1, with D perhaps TRBD1 (6 bases). CDR1 and CDR2 (germline): SGHRS, YFSETQ. This CDR3 spans 16 amino acids. The germline V and J ends were trimmed by 0 bases and 4 bases, with 16 bases remaining between them. CDR3 protein: CASSLGQATSFYGYTF. In nucleotides, the CDR3 is TGCGCCAGCAGCTTGGGACAGGCGACCTCTTTCTATGGCTACACCTTC.

This clonotype was seen at least ten times. This chain joins TRBV20-1 and TRBJ2-7; D possibly corresponds to TRBD1 (6 bases). Germline V gene data show CDR1 as DFQATT and CDR2 as SNEGSKA (reference sequence). V lost 1 base and J 0 bases, leaving 10 bases between the germline ends. The CDR3 consists of 14 residues. CDR3 in amino acids: CSARGDTSSYEQYF. DNA for the CDR3: TGCAGTGCTAGAGGGGACACAAGCTCCTACGAGCAGTACTTC.

This clonotype was picked up a small number of times. The gene calls are TRBV19 and TRBJ2-1; 11 bases are a match to TRBD2. CDR3 size: 15 residues. Germline CDR1 and CDR2: LNHDA and SQIVND (reference sequence). Unmatched junction bases numbered 4, after V lost 3 bases and J lost 6 bases. CDR3 residues: CASSISSGRFNEQFF. The CDR3 region has the DNA TGTGCCAGTAGTATTTCTAGCGGGAGGTTCAATGAGCAGTTCTTC.

This clonotype has ten or more counts. The chain has TRBV9 and TRBJ2-7; 16 nucleotides agree with TRBD2. Germline lookup yields CDR1 SGDLS and CDR2 YYNGEE. V lost 4 bases, J lost 6 bases, and 10 bases stayed unmatched. CDR3 length: 17 amino acids. The CDR3 reads CASSLRGLAGGPSEQYF. In nucleotides, the CDR3 is TGTGCCAGCAGCCTCCGGGGACTAGCGGGAGGGCCCTCCGAGCAGTACTTC.

Concerning this clonotype itself: Since a much larger clone is just one base distant, this may be a read error. This chain links TRBV7-2 with TRBJ1-1, with D unresolved. In germline, CDR1 is SGHTA, CDR2 FQGNSA. The CDR3 runs 12 residues. The V end lost 0 bases, the J end lost 11 bases, and 10 bases lay between the germline ends. The CDR3 bases are TGTGCCAGCAGCTTAGCCTGGGTATGGGCTTTCTTT. This sequence encodes CASSLAWVWAFF.

This clonotype was seen repeatedly, ten times or more. The chain has TRBV30 and TRBJ2-7; D is uncertain. Germline assignment: CDR1 GTSNPN and CDR2 SVGIG (reference sequence). Trimming removed 0 bases from V and 4 bases from J, with 10 bases in between. The CDR3 is 13 residues long. The CDR3 DNA sequence: TGTGCCTGGAGTGTAGACCGCCGTTACGAGCAGTACTTC. Translation: CAWSVDRRYEQYF.

This clonotype came up many times. V and J are TRBV6-1 and TRBJ1-6; 9 nucleotides align to TRBD1. V lost 7 bases to trimming and J lost 2 bases; unmatched junction nucleotides: 3. The CDR3 spans 15 residues. CDR1 is MNHNS, CDR2 SASEGT, per germline. The CDR3: CASIGTGTYNSPLHF. In DNA, the CDR3 is TGTGCCAGCATTGGGACAGGGACCTATAATTCACCCCTCCACTTT.

This clonotype was seen repeatedly, ten times or more. The gene calls are TRBV20-1 and TRBJ2-4; a possible D gene is TRBD2 (5 bases). Germline CDR1 and CDR2: DFQATT and SNEGSKA (reference sequence). V gave up 5 bases and J gave up 0 bases, with 14 bases separating them. The CDR3 runs to 15 residues. The CDR3 sequence is CSAPIASLAKNIQYF. DNA for the CDR3: TGCAGTGCTCCCATAGCGTCCTTAGCCAAAAACATTCAGTACTTC.

This clonotype was detected a few times. The chain joins TRBV5-6 to TRBJ2-4; 8 bases match TRBD2. This CDR3 is built from 19 residues. Germline lookup yields CDR1 SGHDT and CDR2 YYEEEE. J was trimmed by 9 bases and V by 1 base; bases with no gene match: 21. CDR3 DNA: TGTGCCAGCAGCTTGCGGGGGGGGGCCTCCGGGACCCGGTGGGGCATTCAGTACTTC. Protein product: CASSLRGGASGTRWGIQYF.

As regards this clonotype: A much larger clone differs from this one at a single base, so this may be a read error. The chain combines TRBV20-1 with TRBJ2-7, with D hard to call. This CDR3 has 13 amino acids. The germline V and J ends were trimmed by 4 bases and 6 bases, with 16 bases remaining between them. Germline V gene lookup returns CDR1 DFQATT and CDR2 SNEGSKA (reference sequence). The CDR3 region has the DNA TGCAGTGCTACGAGAAGTTTGAGGCTCGAGCAGTACTTC. Its translation: CSATRSLRLEQYF.

This clonotype was observed at least ten times. V is TRBV5-5 and J is TRBJ2-6; D might be TRBD1 or TRBD2, each matching 5 bases. The CDR3 sequence is 15 residues long. The germline gives CDR1 SGHKS, CDR2 YYEKEE (reference sequence). V dropped 5 bases and J dropped 2 bases, with 11 bases sitting between them. CDR3 sequence (DNA): TGTGCCAGCAGGTTTGGGGGTACTGGGGCCAACGTCCTGACTTTC. Encoded protein: CASRFGGTGANVLTF.

This clonotype was detected many times. The chain carries TRBV12-3 or TRBV12-4 and TRBJ2-4, with D unclear. With 3 bases removed from V and 0 bases from J, the gap between germline ends came to 6 bases. The CDR3 runs 14 residues. The CDR3 loop is CASSLSLAKNIQYF. In DNA, the CDR3 is TGTGCCAGCAGTTTGTCACTAGCCAAAAACATTCAGTACTTC.

Only a few counts were recorded for this clonotype. The chain links TRBV11-1 to TRBJ2-3; perhaps D is TRBD1 or TRBD2 (5 bases each). The CDR3 runs 18 residues. Trimming stripped 3 bases from V and 0 bases from J, with 19 bases between. Germline V CDR1 and CDR2: SGHAT, FQDESV (reference sequence). The CDR3: CASSLRRGGTTSTDTQYF. The CDR3 DNA is TGTGCCAGCAGCTTGAGACGTGGGGGAACAACTAGCACAGATACGCAGTATTTT.

This clonotype was seen only a few times. This chain's CDR3 is CASSFRQSEQYF. In DNA, the CDR3 is TGTGCCAGCAGTTTTAGGCAGAGCGAGCAGTACTTC. This chain uses TRBV12-3 or TRBV12-4 with TRBJ2-7; D remains ambiguous. V was clipped by 3 bases and J by 6 bases, with 9 bases between them. This CDR3 has 12 amino acids.

This clonotype was seen a few times. The chain couples TRBV6-1 to TRBJ1-5; TRBD1 agrees at 8 bases. Germline V CDR1 and CDR2: MNHNS, SASEGT. This CDR3 region has 15 residues. With V trimmed by 6 bases and J by 7 bases, 11 bases remained unmatched. The CDR3 nucleotides read TGTGCCAGCAGAAGAGGGACAGGTAGTTTCCAGCCCCAGCATTTT. Its translation is CASRRGTGSFQPQHF.

This clonotype has at least ten counts. The CDR3 protein is CSVVAEQPYNEQFF. The CDR3 nucleotides are TGCAGCGTTGTAGCGGAACAGCCGTACAATGAGCAGTTCTTC. The V and J genes are TRBV29-1 and TRBJ2-1, with D possibly being TRBD2 (6 bases). The CDR3 is made up of 14 amino acids. With 4 bases removed from V and 4 bases from J, the gap between germline ends came to 14 bases. Per germline, CDR1 SQVTM and CDR2 ANQGSEA.